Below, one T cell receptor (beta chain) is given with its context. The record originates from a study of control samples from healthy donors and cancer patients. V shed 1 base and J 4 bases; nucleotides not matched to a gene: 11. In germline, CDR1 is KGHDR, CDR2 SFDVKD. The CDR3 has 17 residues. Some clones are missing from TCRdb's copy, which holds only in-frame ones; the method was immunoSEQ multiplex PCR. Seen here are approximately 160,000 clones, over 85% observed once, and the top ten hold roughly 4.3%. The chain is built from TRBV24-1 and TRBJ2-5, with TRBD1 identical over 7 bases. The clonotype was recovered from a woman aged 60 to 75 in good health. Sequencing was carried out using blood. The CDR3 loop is CATSDFVPGGSGETQYF. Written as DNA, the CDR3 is TGTGCCACCAGTGATTTCGTTCCAGGGGGTTCGGGAGAGACCCAGTACTTC.